These 13 T cell receptor beta chains share one sample of origin, sequenced in a study of T cell repertoires in cytomegalovirus infection. MiXCR was run by TCRdb on the reads, yielding one entry per CDR3 protein. The data show around 770,000 distinct CDR3 sequences, 25% to 30% seen once. Their antigen targets remain unknown. This material consisted of cultured CD8+ T cells from PBMCs, taken from culture after CMV antigen stimulation. The origin of the receptors is a human donor in good health (CMV status not recorded). Some clones in this sample may be carry-over from other donors' samples.

The rearrangement links TRBV5-1 to TRBJ2-1, with 13 bases lining up with TRBD2. CDR3 size: 16 residues. Germline values: CDR1 SGHRS, CDR2 YFSETQ. V dropped 5 bases and J dropped 9; count of bases not matched to a gene: 11. The CDR3 here is CASRPLLAGGPLEQFF. Here the CDR3 DNA reads TGCGCCAGCAGACCGCTACTAGCGGGGGGGCCCCTTGAGCAGTTCTTC.

This clonotype was counted a few times. The chain uses TRBV7-8 and TRBJ1-1; no firm D call. V lost 2 bases, J lost 1 base, and 11 bases lay in between. CDR1 is SGHVS, CDR2 FQNEAQ, per germline. This CDR3 is 15 amino acids long. The CDR3 coding sequence is TGTGCCAGCAGCTTAATCCCGACCGAGAACACTGAAGCTTTCTTT. It is translated as CASSLIPTENTEAFF.

The CDR3 loop reads CSAREKDPRYF. Written as DNA, the CDR3 is TGCAGTGCTAGAGAGAAGGACCCGAGGTATTTT. V and J are TRBV20-1 and TRBJ2-3; D remains ambiguous. The CDR3 runs to 11 residues. V was pared by 0 bases and J by 14 bases, with 12 bases between. The germline V gene encodes CDR1 DFQATT and CDR2 SNEGSKA (reference sequence).

This chain connects TRBV6-1 to TRBJ2-3; no clear D. The CDR3 covers 13 residues. The V and J ends lost 8 bases and 0 bases respectively, with 9 bases between them. The V gene's germline CDR1 is MNHNS and CDR2 SASEGT. The CDR3 loop is CASSQISTDTQYF. As DNA, the CDR3 is TGTGCCAGCTCGCAGATCAGCACAGATACGCAGTATTTT.

The chain couples TRBV7-2 to TRBJ2-3; D not certain. The length of the CDR3 is 13 residues. Germline lookup yields CDR1 SGHTA and CDR2 FQGNSA. The germline V and J ends were trimmed by 6 bases and 2 bases, with 9 bases remaining between them. This CDR3 reads CASSEANTDTQYF. The CDR3 nucleotides read TGTGCCAGCAGTGAAGCGAACACAGATACGCAGTATTTT.

Many counts were recorded for this clonotype. V and J are TRBV7-2 and TRBJ2-7; 10 bases agree with TRBD1. The germline gives CDR1 SGHTA, CDR2 FQGNSA. J lost 5 bases, V lost 5 bases, and 9 bases had no gene match. CDR3 length: 15 residues. The chain's CDR3 is CASSPAGQGVHEQYF. The CDR3, as DNA: TGTGCCAGCAGCCCCGCAGGACAGGGGGTTCACGAGCAGTACTTC.

There are many counts of this clonotype. The chain has TRBV7-6 and TRBJ2-1; 7 bases align to TRBD2. The germline V gene has CDR1 SGHVS and CDR2 FNYEAQ. J gave up 4 bases and V 9 bases, and 9 bases lay outside the gene matches. The CDR3 spans 14 residues. This chain's CDR3 is CASQEERGYNEQFF. For the CDR3, the DNA is TGTGCCAGTCAAGAGGAGCGGGGTTACAATGAGCAGTTCTTC.

This clonotype has only a few counts. V gene TRBV12-3 or TRBV12-4 combines with J gene TRBJ2-7; 7 positions match TRBD1. With 2 bases clipped from V and 5 bases from J, the junction kept 6 bases outside the gene matches. This CDR3 contains 14 residues. The CDR3, as DNA: TGTGCCAGCAGTTTAACAGGGGCTTTCGACGAGCAGTACGTC. Translating gives CASSLTGAFDEQYV.

This rearrangement joins TRBV15 to TRBJ2-2, with 10 bases that match TRBD1. The CDR3 is 15 amino acids. V was pared by 5 bases and J by 5 bases, with 5 bases of the junction left unmatched. Germline V lookup: CDR1 LNHNV, CDR2 YYDKDF (reference sequence). The CDR3, as DNA: TGTGCCACCAGCCCCGGGACAGGGGAGACCGGGGAGCTGTTTTTT. As protein: CATSPGTGETGELFF.

Many counts were recorded for this clonotype. V is TRBV7-6 and J is TRBJ2-7; 11 nucleotides align to TRBD2. V shed 4 bases and J 3 bases; nucleotides not matched to a gene: 14. Per the germline V gene, CDR1 is SGHVS and CDR2 is FNYEAQ. This CDR3 comprises 18 residues. The CDR3 nucleotides are TGTGCCAGCAGCTCCCCCCCCACTAGCGGGGGACATTTCTACGAGCAGTACTTC. It yields the protein CASSSPPTSGGHFYEQYF.

This sequence joins TRBV12-3 or TRBV12-4 and TRBJ1-1; possible D gene TRBD1, 6 bases. There are 14 residues in the CDR3. Trimming stripped 7 bases from V and 3 bases from J, with 15 bases between. The CDR3 coding sequence is TGTGCCAGCAACCAAAGGGGGGGGGACACTGAAGCTTTCTTT. Translating it yields CASNQRGGDTEAFF.

This clonotype was found a few times. The chain joins TRBV4-2 to TRBJ2-2; 13 bases agree with TRBD2. The length of the CDR3 is 18 residues. Germline-derived CDR1 and CDR2 are LGHNA and YNFKEQ. With V trimmed by 3 bases and J by 0 bases, 4 bases remained unmatched. The CDR3 DNA reads as TGTGCCAGCAGCCATAGGACTAGCGGGGGCTCGAACACCGGGGAGCTGTTTTTT. Protein: CASSHRTSGGSNTGELFF.

J is TRBJ1-1 and V is TRBV7-6; D call uncertain. The CDR3 covers 14 residues. V gave up 5 bases and J gave up 1 base, with 11 bases separating them. Germline V gives CDR1 SGHVS, CDR2 FNYEAQ. The CDR3 DNA reads as TGTGCCAGCAGCGTCCCCTCAGGGAACACTGAAGCTTTCTTT. This sequence encodes CASSVPSGNTEAFF.